Below, one TCR beta chain is given with its context. The antigen remains undetermined. Germline CDR1 reads PRHDT; CDR2 reads FYEKMQ (reference sequence). The V gene lost 3 bases and the J gene lost 9 bases, with 9 bases spanning the gap. This CDR3 is 12 amino acids long. The repertoire was sequenced with immunoSEQ multiplex PCR; TCRdb's copy has only in-frame clones and lacks some. In the table there are 150,000 or so clones, approximately 88% of which are singletons. This specimen comes from a study of T cell responses to AZD1222 COVID-19 vaccine. Study-wide results and limits: With two AZD1222 doses given, Spike-specific TCR breadth and depth both rose. In a largely white British group with more females than males, clonal diversity was possibly underestimated.

Sequenced here: peripheral blood, sampled on day 0 of AZD1222 vaccination. The sequence came from an adult in good health. The gene calls are TRBV13 and TRBJ2-1; possibly TRBD1 or TRBD2 for D (5 bases each). The CDR3 DNA is TGTGCCAGCAGCTTTGGGGGACGTGAGCAGTTCTTC. This encodes CASSFGGREQFF.